This note documents a single T cell receptor beta chain sequence. Between the trimmed V and J ends, which lost 3 bases and 5 bases, there was a span of 16 bases. The CDR3 covers 15 residues. Germline V gene data show CDR1 as LNHDA and CDR2 as SQIVND (reference sequence). This sample stems from a study of blood T cell repertoires in COVID-19. For the study at large: The samples span acute and convalescent COVID-19 from the United States, Italy and Spain. T cells, B-cell-depleted T cells, or PBMCs provided the cDNA or gDNA that served as material.

In the study's own analysis: For nucleated cells, counts were estimated from reference gene primer amplification. The table came from immunoSEQ multiplex PCR; TCRdb's copy has only in-frame clones and leaves some out. V, J and clone size reflect that table, while D and trimming were determined from the DNA. The sample lists fewer than 250,000 clones, roughly four fifths occurring once. This receptor was identified in a man in his forties or fifties with acute or convalescent COVID-19. Material for sequencing was peripheral blood. V usage is TRBV19 and J usage is TRBJ1-2, with a weak D call TRBD1 (6 bases). This CDR3 is CASSIGTTTSYGYTF. DNA of the CDR3: TGTGCCAGTAGTATCGGGACAACTACCAGTTATGGCTACACCTTC. The variable domain in full, completed from reference TRBV19 and TRBJ1-2, reads DGGITQSPKYLFRKEGQNVTLSCEQNLNHDAMYWYRQDPGQGLRLIYYSQIVNDFQKGDIAEGYSVSREKKESFPLTVTSAQKNPTAFYLCASSIGTTTSYGYTFGSGTRLTVV.